The 12 T cell receptor beta chains listed next were all sequenced from one sample in a study of Graves' ophthalmopathy and Graves' hyperthyroidism. Researchers took RNA transcripts and amplified TCR beta CDR3 regions from them. Following a first-round RT-PCR that used HTBI primers, a second-round multiplex PCR was carried out. TCRdb re-called the multiplex PCR reads with MiXCR, one entry per CDR3 protein. The table includes 600,000 to 700,000 distinct CDR3 sequences, under 50% detected once. Sample: peripheral blood. These receptors all come from an adult man with Graves' ophthalmopathy.

Ten or more counts support this clonotype. The chain carries TRBV20-1 and TRBJ1-1, with D uncertain. The CDR3 runs to 13 residues. Germline V gene sequence: CDR1 DFQATT, CDR2 SNEGSKA (reference sequence). V was pared by 3 bases and J by 0 bases, with 8 bases between. The CDR3 sequence: CSASEVMNTEAFF. CDR3 sequence (DNA): TGCAGTGCTAGTGAGGTAATGAACACTGAAGCTTTCTTT.

In the case of this clonotype: A read error is possible here, since a much larger clone lies one base away. The chain employs TRBV7-9 and TRBJ1-2; 7 bases match TRBD1. The CDR3 has 13 residues. Germline V gene data show CDR1 as SEHNR and CDR2 as FQNEAQ (reference sequence). Germline trimming cut 11 bases from V and 8 bases from J; bases unmatched to any gene: 14. The DNA of the CDR3 is TGTGCCGGCATCTTCGGACAGGCGGAAGGCTACACCTTC. This encodes CAGIFGQAEGYTF.

This clonotype was recorded many times. The chain combines TRBV29-1 with TRBJ1-4, with a tentative D call TRBD1 (5 bases). CDR1 SQVTM and CDR2 ANQGSEA come from the germline V gene. The CDR3 spans 11 residues. With 4 bases removed from V and 8 bases from J, the gap between germline ends came to 8 bases. The CDR3: CSVAGVEKLFF. The CDR3 bases are TGCAGCGTTGCGGGGGTCGAAAAACTGTTTTTT.

This clonotype was counted a few times. The V and J genes are TRBV2 and TRBJ2-5; 9 bases line up with TRBD2. CDR3 size: 17 residues. Germline assignment: CDR1 SNHLY and CDR2 FYNNEI. Germline trimming cut 2 bases from V and 5 bases from J; bases unmatched to any gene: 12. The CDR3 nucleotides read TGTGCCAGCAGTGAAAAAGGCGGTGCGGGGGGGCCCGAGACCCAGTACTTC. Translating gives CASSEKGGAGGPETQYF.

This clonotype was seen only a few times. This rearrangement joins TRBV7-3 to TRBJ1-5; D remains ambiguous. Trimming left V 4 bases short and J 3 bases short, with 16 bases between. This CDR3 has 16 residues. CDR1 is SGHTA, CDR2 FQGTGA, per germline. CDR3 sequence reads: CASSCKVGPLNQPQHF. In nucleotides, the CDR3 is TGTGCCAGCAGCTGTAAGGTTGGTCCTCTCAATCAGCCCCAGCATTTT.

This clonotype was counted many times. This sequence joins TRBV2 and TRBJ2-7; D unresolved. The CDR3 covers 12 residues. Trimming removed 4 bases from V and 3 bases from J, with 7 bases in between. In germline, CDR1 is SNHLY, CDR2 FYNNEI. The CDR3 sequence is CASSGSYYEQYF. The CDR3 DNA reads TGTGCCAGCAGTGGGTCGTACTACGAGCAGTACTTC.

The chain links TRBV15 to TRBJ2-6, with D hard to call. The germline V gene encodes CDR1 LNHNV and CDR2 YYDKDF (reference sequence). V was trimmed by 3 bases and J by 2 bases, leaving 11 bases between them. CDR3 size: 16 residues. The CDR3 reads CATSSHDGAGANVLTF. The CDR3 coding sequence is TGTGCCACCAGCAGCCACGACGGAGCTGGGGCCAACGTCCTGACTTTC.

At least ten counts were recorded for this clonotype. The CDR3 region has the DNA TGTGCCAGCAGCGTGGAGGACAGCGTAAACTCTGGGGCCAACGTCCTGACTTTC. This sequence encodes CASSVEDSVNSGANVLTF. The gene calls are TRBV9 and TRBJ2-6, with D maybe TRBD1 (6 bases). The V gene's germline CDR1 is SGDLS and CDR2 YYNGEE. Trimming cost V 2 bases and J 0 bases, with 15 bases left between them. The CDR3 has 18 residues.

This clonotype has just one count. V is TRBV5-1 and J is TRBJ2-5, with D tentatively TRBD2 (6 bases). The CDR3 is 16 amino acids. Trimming removed 0 bases from V and 3 bases from J, with 15 bases in between. The germline CDR1 and CDR2 sequences are SGHRS and YFSETQ. The chain's CDR3 is CASSLEGGLPKETQYF. CDR3 nucleotide sequence: TGCGCCAGCAGCTTGGAGGGCGGACTACCTAAAGAGACCCAGTACTTC.

This clonotype was detected many times. This rearrangement joins TRBV20-1 to TRBJ1-2; 10 bases map to TRBD1. V lost 3 bases and J lost 4; bases outside the gene matches: 5. The CDR3 covers 14 residues. Germline CDR1 is DFQATT and CDR2 is SNEGSKA (reference sequence). The CDR3 spells CSARGDRGGYGYTF. As DNA, the CDR3 is TGCAGTGCTAGGGGGGACAGGGGCGGCTATGGCTACACCTTC.

This clonotype has a count of ten or more. This chain uses TRBV5-1 with TRBJ2-7; D tentatively fits TRBD1 or TRBD2 (5 bases each). Trimming took 4 bases from V and 3 from J, leaving 17 bases between them. The CDR3 totals 15 residues. The germline V gene has CDR1 SGHRS and CDR2 YFSETQ. Here the CDR3 reads CASSLTRTSGYEQYF. In DNA, the CDR3 is TGCGCCAGCAGCCTTACTAGGACATCGGGCTACGAGCAGTACTTC.

The chain recombines TRBV27 with TRBJ2-7, with D possibly matching TRBD2 (7 bases). Germline loops: CDR1 MNHEY, CDR2 SMNVEV (reference sequence). CDR3 length: 14 amino acids. Trimming left V 5 bases short and J 3 bases short, with 14 bases between. The CDR3 DNA sequence: TGTGCCAGCAGTCCCCGGGGGGCCGGCTACGAGCAGTACTTC. Amino acid sequence: CASSPRGAGYEQYF.